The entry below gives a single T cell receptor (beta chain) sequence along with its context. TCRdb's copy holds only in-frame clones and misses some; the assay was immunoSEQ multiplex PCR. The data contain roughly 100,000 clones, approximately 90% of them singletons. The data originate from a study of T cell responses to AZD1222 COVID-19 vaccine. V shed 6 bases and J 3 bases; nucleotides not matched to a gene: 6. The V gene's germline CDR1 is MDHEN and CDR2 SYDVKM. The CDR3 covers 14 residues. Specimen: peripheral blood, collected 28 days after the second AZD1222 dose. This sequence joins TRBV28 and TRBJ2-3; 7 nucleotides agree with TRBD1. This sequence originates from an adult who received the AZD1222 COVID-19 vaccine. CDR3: CASSYRGVTDTQYF. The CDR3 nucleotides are TGTGCCAGCAGCTACAGGGGCGTAACAGATACGCAGTATTTT. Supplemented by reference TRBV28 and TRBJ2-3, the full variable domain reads DVKVTQSSRYLVKRTGEKVFLECVQDMDHENMFWYRQDPGLGLRLIYFSYDVKMKEKGDIPEGYSVSREKKERFSLILESASTNQTSMYLCASSYRGVTDTQYFGPGTRLTVL.